The next 28 T cell receptor beta chains were all read from a single sample in a study of regulatory T cells in long-lasting Graves disease. Time point: newly diagnosed GD, antithyroid drugs for less than 3 months. From PBMCs, RNA was extracted and then used to make the TCR library. Researchers made TCR beta libraries by using iRepertoire HTBI primers and running Arm-PCR on CDR3 regions. TCRdb analysed the multiplex PCR reads with MiXCR anew, one entry per CDR3 protein. The table records under 450,000 distinct CDR3 sequences, roughly 12% of them present only once. The data were also submitted as part of a second study, on T cells in Graves' hyperthyroidism and ophthalmopathy.

The sequencing used peripheral blood mononuclear cells (PBMCs), collected at new diagnosis, from a patient treated with antithyroid drugs. Receptors were obtained from a young woman with Graves disease.

This clonotype was counted many times. V gene TRBV28 combines with J gene TRBJ2-4, with TRBD2 identical over 16 bases. In germline, CDR1 is MDHEN, CDR2 SYDVKM. This CDR3 spans 16 amino acids. V was pared by 8 bases and J by 1 base, with 2 bases of the junction left unmatched. This CDR3 is CASGGLAGGAKNIQYF. The CDR3 region has the DNA TGTGCCAGCGGGGGACTAGCGGGAGGGGCCAAAAACATTCAGTACTTC.

The chain uses TRBV7-2 and TRBJ1-5; D unresolved. Trimming took off 6 bases at V and 5 bases at J, with 11 bases between the two ends. This CDR3 region has 13 residues. Germline CDR1 reads SGHTA; CDR2 reads FQGNSA. The CDR3 nucleotides are TGTGCCAGCAGTGACACGCGGGATCAGCCCCAGCATTTT. Translated, it gives CASSDTRDQPQHF.

This clonotype was counted many times. The rearrangement joins TRBV19 to TRBJ1-5; 7 positions match TRBD1. The V gene end was trimmed by 7 bases and the J gene end by 4 bases; junction bases not matched to a gene: 7. There are 14 residues in the CDR3. CDR1 LNHDA and CDR2 SQIVND come from the germline V gene (reference sequence). This CDR3 reads CASTPDRRNQPQHF. CDR3 nucleotides: TGTGCCAGTACCCCGGACAGGCGAAATCAGCCCCAGCATTTT.

As regards this clonotype: This may come from a read error, since a much larger clone is one base off. Since no conserved phenylalanine or tryptophan closes the CDR3, a read error is the likely cause. This chain joins TRBV24-1 and TRBJ2-5, with D tentatively TRBD1 (6 bases). The CDR3 length is 15 residues. Trimming left V 2 bases short and J 5 bases short, with 14 bases between. The germline gives CDR1 KGHDR, CDR2 SFDVKD. CDR3 nucleotide sequence: TGTGCCACCAGTGATTCCTACAGGGTGATCGAGACCCAGTACCTC. Encoded protein: CATSDSYRVIETQYL.

This clonotype appeared a few times. This chain connects TRBV7-8 to TRBJ1-1, with 8 bases fitting TRBD1. Germline values: CDR1 SGHVS, CDR2 FQNEAQ. With V trimmed by 5 bases and J by 5 bases, 7 bases remained unmatched. The CDR3 covers 14 residues. CDR3 DNA: TGTGCCAGCAGCCCAGGACAGGGATGGACTGAAGCTTTCTTT. As protein: CASSPGQGWTEAFF.

The sample holds a few counts of this clonotype. V and J are TRBV27 and TRBJ2-7; D remains unclear. The CDR3 contains 16 residues. Between the trimmed V and J ends, which lost 4 bases and 3 bases, there was a span of 19 bases. Germline V CDR1 and CDR2: MNHEY, SMNVEV (reference sequence). In nucleotides, the CDR3 is TGTGCCAGCAGTTCATTTTTGTCTCGGAGTTTCTACGAGCAGTACTTC. Translating it yields CASSSFLSRSFYEQYF.

A single count supports this clonotype. This chain links TRBV5-1 with TRBJ2-7, with TRBD1 as a possible D gene (5 bases). Germline values: CDR1 SGHRS, CDR2 YFSETQ. V dropped 1 base and J dropped 6 bases, with 23 bases sitting between them. The length of the CDR3 is 17 residues. CDR3 sequence: CASSLSPTAPATGEQYF. Here the CDR3 DNA reads TGCGCCAGCAGCTTGTCACCGACAGCCCCGGCCACTGGCGAGCAGTACTTC.

This clonotype was found a few times. This chain joins TRBV12-3 or TRBV12-4 and TRBJ2-2; no firm D call. The length of the CDR3 is 13 residues. CDR3 coding DNA: TGTGCGACAATAAGAGAGGCTGCCGGGGAGCTGTTTTTT. This gives the protein CATIREAAGELFF.

Of note for this clonotype: Germline and junction disagree at one end, which may indicate a read error. The CDR3 region has the DNA TGTGCCAGCAGCCGCCTAAGCGGGCTAGCGGGCACAGATACGCAGTGTTTT. Its protein is CASSRLSGLAGTDTQCF. V and J are TRBV7-9 and TRBJ2-3; 8 bases fit TRBD2. The CDR3 has 17 amino acids. Germline V CDR1 and CDR2: SEHNR, FQNEAQ (reference sequence).

This clonotype was counted between two and nine times. The gene calls are TRBV19 and TRBJ1-2; D is ambiguous. Between the trimmed V and J ends, which lost 5 bases and 2 bases, there was a span of 9 bases. CDR1 is LNHDA and CDR2 is SQIVND in the germline V gene (reference sequence). The CDR3 length is 13 residues. CDR3 sequence reads: CASSLKINYGYTF. CDR3 nucleotides: TGTGCCAGTAGTCTAAAGATCAACTATGGCTACACCTTC.

Many counts were recorded for this clonotype. The rearrangement uses TRBV6-2 or TRBV6-3 and TRBJ2-7; 10 nucleotides align to TRBD1. The trim removed 8 bases at V and 0 bases at J, leaving 1 base unmatched. Per the germline V gene, CDR1 is MNHEY and CDR2 is SVGEGT. The CDR3 runs to 13 residues. The DNA of the CDR3 is TGTGCCAGCCGGGACAGGGGCTCCTACGAGCAGTACGTC. Translating gives CASRDRGSYEQYV.

This rearrangement joins TRBV20-1 to TRBJ1-2; possibly TRBD1 for D (6 bases). V was trimmed by 4 bases and J by 3 bases, leaving 12 bases between them. The CDR3 runs 13 residues. Per the germline V gene, CDR1 is DFQATT and CDR2 is SNEGSKA (reference sequence). CDR3 coding DNA: TGCAGTGCTAACCCACACAGGGACTATGGCTACACCTTC. Its translation is CSANPHRDYGYTF.

The chain links TRBV29-1 to TRBJ2-1; 9 bases match TRBD2. The CDR3 is 15 residues long. Germline CDR1 SQVTM, CDR2 ANQGSEA. Unmatched junction bases numbered 13, after V lost 4 bases and J lost 9 bases. CDR3 nucleotide sequence: TGCAGCGTTGGGGAGGGCGGGAGGGTCTTCGGTGAGCAGTTCTTC. Protein sequence: CSVGEGGRVFGEQFF.

This clonotype has a count of ten or more. The chain joins TRBV6-2 or TRBV6-3 to TRBJ2-2; TRBD1 matches at 7 bases. V dropped 2 bases and J dropped 4; count of bases not matched to a gene: 10. Germline loops: CDR1 MNHEY, CDR2 SVGEGT. The CDR3 sequence is 17 residues long. The CDR3 sequence: CASSYTIGTASTGELFF. CDR3 in DNA: TGTGCCAGCAGTTACACGATCGGGACAGCAAGCACCGGGGAGCTGTTTTTT.

This clonotype was counted a few times. The V call is TRBV20-1, the J call TRBJ1-4; maybe TRBD1 (5 bases). Trimming removed 5 bases at V and 9 bases at J, with 16 bases between. The CDR3 is 13 amino acids. Per the germline V gene, CDR1 is DFQATT and CDR2 is SNEGSKA (reference sequence). The CDR3 is CSADKEGLKKLFF. The CDR3 DNA reads as TGCAGTGCTGACAAAGAGGGGCTGAAAAAACTGTTTTTT.

This clonotype came up a few times. This chain links TRBV19 with TRBJ2-1, with D unclear. CDR3 length equals 12 residues. V lost 6 bases and J 5 bases, leaving 8 bases between the germline ends. Germline lookup yields CDR1 LNHDA and CDR2 SQIVND (reference sequence). CDR3 nucleotides: TGTGCCAGTAGCACAGACAACAATGAGCAGTTCTTC. Protein product: CASSTDNNEQFF.

The table lists this clonotype with a few counts. The rearrangement uses TRBV25-1 and TRBJ2-1; TRBD1 matches 8 bases. CDR1 and CDR2 (germline): MGHDK, SYGVNS. V gave up 7 bases and J gave up 7 bases; unmatched junction bases: 9. This CDR3 has 14 residues. The CDR3 bases are TGTGCCAGCAACCTCGGACAGGGCAGTAATGAGCAGTTCTTC. Its protein product is CASNLGQGSNEQFF.

This clonotype was seen at least ten times. This sequence joins TRBV24-1 and TRBJ2-3; a possible D gene is TRBD1 (5 bases). The CDR3 runs 13 residues. The V and J ends lost 3 bases and 6 bases respectively, with 9 bases between them. Germline V gives CDR1 KGHDR, CDR2 SFDVKD. In nucleotides, the CDR3 is TGTGCCACCAGTGATGGCCCAGGGGATACGCAGTATTTT. Translating it yields CATSDGPGDTQYF.

The chain carries TRBV5-1 and TRBJ2-3; TRBD1 aligns across 9 bases. This CDR3 region has 14 residues. Unmatched junction bases numbered 14, after V lost 4 bases and J lost 14 bases. CDR1 and CDR2 (germline): SGHRS, YFSETQ. For the CDR3, the DNA is TGCGCCAGCAGCACCGGGGGTGCTGGGACAGGGAGGTATTTT. It is translated as CASSTGGAGTGRYF. The variable domain in full, completed from reference TRBV5-1 and TRBJ2-3, reads KAGVTQTPRYLIKTRGQQVTLSCSPISGHRSVSWYQQTPGQGLQFLFEYFSETQRNKGNFPGRFSGRQFSNSRSEMNVSTLELGDSALYLCASSTGGAGTGRYFGPGTRLTVL.

CDR3 in DNA: TGTGCCACCAGCAGAACGCAAGAGACCCAGTACTTC. It is translated as CATSRTQETQYF. This chain joins TRBV15 and TRBJ2-5, with D hard to call. The germline V and J ends were trimmed by 2 bases and 2 bases, with 3 bases remaining between them. This CDR3 spans 12 amino acids. Germline V gene data show CDR1 as LNHNV and CDR2 as YYDKDF (reference sequence). Full variable domain (missing parts from reference TRBV15 and TRBJ2-5): DAMVIQNPRYQVTQFGKPVTLSCSQTLNHNVMYWYQQKSSQAPKLLFHYYDKDFNNEADTPDNFQSRRPNTSFCFLDIRSPGLGDTAMYLCATSRTQETQYFGPGTRLLVL.

The table lists this clonotype with many counts. This sequence joins TRBV6-1 and TRBJ2-5; 7 bases agree with TRBD2. Unmatched junction bases numbered 4, after V lost 10 bases and J lost 2 bases. In germline, CDR1 is MNHNS, CDR2 SASEGT. This CDR3 is built from 12 residues. The CDR3 DNA reads TGTGCCACCTTTAGCGGGCAAGAGACCCAGTACTTC. Residues: CATFSGQETQYF.

Notes on this clonotype: A much more abundant neighbour one base away suggests this may be a read error. V and J are TRBV30 and TRBJ2-7; 7 bases match TRBD1. CDR3 length equals 15 residues. Trimming took 5 bases from V and 2 from J; bases not matched to a gene: 12. The germline CDR1 and CDR2 sequences are GTSNPN and SVGIG (reference sequence). DNA of the CDR3: TGTGCCTGGGAATCCTGGGGGACAGAGCCCTACGAGCAGTACTTC. It yields the protein CAWESWGTEPYEQYF.

The rearrangement uses TRBV27 and TRBJ2-1; D may be TRBD2 (6 bases). The DNA end lines up better with TRBJ2-5; the J call may be wrong. The germline gives CDR1 MNHEY, CDR2 SMNVEV (reference sequence). This CDR3 region has 14 residues. The CDR3 spells CASSLMTSQETQYF. The CDR3 nucleotides read TGTGCCAGCAGTTTAATGACTAGCCAAGAGACCCAGTACTTC.

The chain recombines TRBV7-9 with TRBJ1-5; D is ambiguous. V lost 2 bases and J 4 bases, leaving 9 bases between the germline ends. CDR3 length: 14 residues. CDR1 SEHNR and CDR2 FQNEAQ come from the germline V gene (reference sequence). CDR3 in amino acids: CASSLSGPNQPQHF. The CDR3 nucleotides are TGTGCCAGCAGCTTATCTGGGCCTAATCAGCCCCAGCATTTT.

This clonotype was detected many times. V is TRBV20-1 and J is TRBJ1-1, with unresolved D. Looked up from germline, CDR1 is DFQATT and CDR2 is SNEGSKA (reference sequence). V dropped 3 bases and J dropped 4 bases, with 9 bases sitting between them. This CDR3 is built from 12 residues. The DNA of the CDR3 is TGCAGTGCTAGGGGAGTGTCCACTGAAGCTTTCTTT. Protein product: CSARGVSTEAFF.

The V and J genes are TRBV20-1 and TRBJ2-1, with 10 bases aligning to TRBD1. The CDR3 spans 14 residues. J gave up 2 bases and V 5 bases, and 3 bases lay outside the gene matches. Germline CDR1 is DFQATT and CDR2 is SNEGSKA (reference sequence). CDR3 loop: CSALTGGAYNEQFF. CDR3 bases: TGCAGTGCTTTGACAGGGGGCGCCTACAATGAGCAGTTCTTC.

In its sample, this clonotype was seen many times. This chain uses TRBV18 with TRBJ2-1; 7 nucleotides match TRBD2. The CDR3 has 14 residues. From germline, CDR1 is KGHSH and CDR2 LQKENI. The V gene end was trimmed by 7 bases and the J gene end by 0 bases; junction bases not matched to a gene: 3. The CDR3, as DNA: TGTGCCAGCTGGCGGGGGAGCTCCTACAATGAGCAGTTCTTC. The encoded protein is CASWRGSSYNEQFF.

The rearrangement uses TRBV5-1 and TRBJ1-6; D is ambiguous. CDR1 and CDR2 from the germline V gene are SGHRS and YFSETQ. Trimming cost V 7 bases and J 7 bases, with 9 bases left between them. The CDR3 covers 12 residues. CDR3 in amino acids: CASHSGNSPLHF. CDR3 bases: TGCGCCAGCCATAGTGGAAATTCACCCCTCCACTTT.